The 30 T cell receptor beta chains listed next were all sequenced from one sample in a study of Ad26.COV2.S vaccination and SARS-CoV-2 variants. Documented treatment: roughly 20 received Ad26.COV2.S at low or high dose, single or two shots; about 5 received placebo; per-sample allocation not given. Samples analyzed were those drawn on day 63 after the first vaccine or placebo injection. Repertoires were generated with immunoSEQ multiplex PCR, while TCRdb's copy carries only in-frame clones and drops some. The repertoire holds about 680,000 clones, around 92% seen once, with roughly 1.5% in the top ten. The sequenced sample was peripheral blood, obtained in a trial of Ad26.COV2.S vaccine versus placebo. The receptors come from a person between 18 and 59 years old who received the Ad26.COV2.S COVID-19 vaccine or a placebo.

The chain joins TRBV7-2 to TRBJ2-3; tentatively, D is TRBD1 (5 bases). This CDR3 has 15 residues. Germline CDR1 reads SGHTA; CDR2 reads FQGNSA. V was trimmed by 5 bases and J by 0 bases, leaving 12 bases between them. CDR3 sequence (DNA): TGTGCCAGCAGCCTAGGGGAATTGAGCACAGATACGCAGTATTTT. It is translated as CASSLGELSTDTQYF.

For this clone: This sample also contains other DNA sequences that code for the same CDR3. The chain couples TRBV19 to TRBJ2-7, with D possibly TRBD1 on 5 matching bases. The V and J ends lost 3 bases and 2 bases respectively, with 8 bases between them. The CDR3 length is 13 residues. Germline V gives CDR1 LNHDA, CDR2 SQIVND (reference sequence). CDR3 amino acids: CASSITGAYEQYF. CDR3 bases: TGTGCCAGTAGTATCACAGGAGCCTACGAGCAGTACTTC.

In its sample, this clone was seen once. The chain uses TRBV19 and TRBJ1-1; no reliable D call. The ends were cut back, 3 bases at V and 6 bases at J, with 11 bases in the middle. The length of the CDR3 is 13 residues. The germline CDR1 and CDR2 sequences are LNHDA and SQIVND (reference sequence). CDR3 amino acids: CASSIEQFAEAFF. The CDR3 nucleotides read TGTGCCAGTAGTATTGAACAGTTCGCTGAAGCTTTCTTT.

This clone came up once. This chain connects TRBV11-2 to TRBJ1-2; possibly TRBD1 for D (6 bases). Deletions cut 3 bases from V and 7 bases from J, with 12 bases between. The germline CDR1 and CDR2 sequences are SGHAT and FQNNGV. The CDR3 spans 13 residues. The CDR3: CASSFPGARGYTF. CDR3 sequence (DNA): TGTGCCAGCAGCTTTCCGGGGGCGCGTGGCTACACCTTC.

V usage is TRBV12-3 or TRBV12-4 and J usage is TRBJ1-3, with D unresolved. Deletions cut 3 bases from V and 5 bases from J, with 8 bases between. This CDR3 spans 13 amino acids. CDR3: CASSFSPRNTIYF. DNA of the CDR3: TGTGCCAGCAGTTTCAGTCCCCGAAACACCATATATTTT.

The chain combines TRBV18 with TRBJ2-1; TRBD2 agrees at 14 bases. The CDR3 spans 15 residues. The germline gives CDR1 KGHSH, CDR2 LQKENI. The V and J ends lost 4 bases and 6 bases, in that order; junction bases with no gene match: 2. CDR3 bases: TGTGCCAGCTCACGAGGGACTAGCGGGGGCAATGAGCAGTTCTTC. Its translation is CASSRGTSGGNEQFF.

The sample holds a few counts of this clone. The CDR3 coding sequence is TGTGCCAACCACATAGCGGGAGACTCCCCCTACGAGCAGTACTTC. Its protein is CANHIAGDSPYEQYF. The J gene is TRBJ2-7, the V gene TRBV9; 9 bases are a match to TRBD2. CDR1 is SGDLS and CDR2 is YYNGEE in the germline V gene. V shed 9 bases, J shed 2 bases, and the junction held 12 bases outside the gene matches. The CDR3 runs to 15 residues.

As for this clone: Additional DNA sequences in this sample encode the identical CDR3. J is TRBJ2-7 and V is TRBV29-1; D call uncertain. The CDR3 spans 12 residues. V lost 1 base and J lost 2, with 6 bases in between. Germline CDR1 and CDR2: SQVTM and ANQGSEA. CDR3: CSVEGVTYEQYF. CDR3 bases: TGCAGCGTTGAAGGTGTTACCTACGAGCAGTACTTC.

The chain links TRBV5-8 to TRBJ1-5; 7 bases line up with TRBD1. Germline V CDR1 and CDR2: SGHTS, YDEGEE. The V segment lost 4 bases and the J segment 0 bases; nucleotides outside the gene matches: 7. CDR3 length equals 16 residues. The CDR3 reads CASSLGQAYSNQPQHF. Here the CDR3 DNA reads TGTGCCAGCAGCCTCGGACAGGCCTATAGCAATCAGCCCCAGCATTTT.

The V gene is TRBV18, the J gene TRBJ1-2; 7 bases line up with TRBD1. Germline CDR1 KGHSH, CDR2 LQKENI. The CDR3 totals 17 residues. With 0 bases clipped from V and 0 bases from J, the junction kept 7 bases outside the gene matches. CDR3 nucleotide sequence: TGTGCCAGCTCACCACCTTTGACAGGGCCTCCTAACTATGGCTACACCTTC. Translating it yields CASSPPLTGPPNYGYTF.

The V gene is TRBV29-1, the J gene TRBJ2-5; TRBD2 matches at 7 bases. Trimming removed 1 base from V and 4 bases from J; junction bases left unmatched: 9. Germline V gene data show CDR1 as SQVTM and CDR2 as ANQGSEA. This CDR3 comprises 15 residues. CDR3 DNA sequence: TGCAGCGTTGAAGGGGAGGCTAGCGGATTAGAGACCCAGTACTTC. Amino acids: CSVEGEASGLETQYF.

This sequence joins TRBV7-3 and TRBJ2-3, with 8 bases identical to TRBD2. This CDR3 comprises 16 residues. Germline trimming cut 2 bases from V and 2 bases from J; bases unmatched to any gene: 6. In germline, CDR1 is SGHTA, CDR2 FQGTGA. In DNA form, the CDR3 reads TGTGCCAGCAGCTTACTGGCGGGGGGCAACACAGATACGCAGTATTTT. Translation: CASSLLAGGNTDTQYF.

The chain carries TRBV7-2 and TRBJ2-7; D is ambiguous. Trimming removed 2 bases from V and 2 bases from J, with 13 bases in between. The CDR3 has 15 residues. Germline CDR1 is SGHTA and CDR2 is FQGNSA. The CDR3 loop is CASSLLDDIAYEQYF. The CDR3 DNA is TGTGCCAGCAGCTTATTAGACGACATAGCCTACGAGCAGTACTTC.

The rearrangement uses TRBV19 and TRBJ2-4; no definite D call. This CDR3 spans 15 amino acids. CDR1 is LNHDA, CDR2 SQIVND, per germline (reference sequence). V was cut by 0 bases and J by 0 bases, with 6 bases left in between. The CDR3 nucleotides are TGTGCCAGTAGTATAGATCAGTTAGCCAAAAACATTCAGTACTTC. This codes for CASSIDQLAKNIQYF.

The chain uses TRBV7-6 and TRBJ1-2; 8 bases map to TRBD1. Trimming removed 3 bases from V and 8 bases from J; junction bases left unmatched: 5. The CDR3 has 13 residues. In germline, CDR1 is SGHVS, CDR2 FNYEAQ. This CDR3 is CASSLYRGDGYTF. The CDR3 DNA is TGTGCCAGCAGCTTGTACAGGGGGGACGGCTACACCTTC.

V gene TRBV5-1 combines with J gene TRBJ2-1; D gene uncertain. V was cut by 0 bases and J by 3 bases, with 10 bases left in between. The CDR3 covers 15 residues. Germline lookup yields CDR1 SGHRS and CDR2 YFSETQ. The DNA for the CDR3 is TGCGCCAGCAGCTTGGGACTCCCGAGCTACAATGAGCAGTTCTTC. It is translated as CASSLGLPSYNEQFF.

This clone appeared once. This sample includes further DNA sequences coding for the same CDR3. The chain links TRBV7-8 to TRBJ1-5, with D maybe TRBD1 (5 bases). Germline loops: CDR1 SGHVS, CDR2 FQNEAQ. This CDR3 region has 14 residues. V was clipped by 5 bases and J by 2 bases, with 10 bases between them. The CDR3 nucleotides are TGTGCCAGCAGCCTCAGGGAGGGCAATCAGCCCCAGCATTTT. As protein: CASSLREGNQPQHF. The whole variable domain, remainder taken from reference TRBV7-8 and TRBJ1-5, is GAGVSQSPRYKVAKRGQDVALRCDPISGHVSLFWYQQALGQGPEFLTYFQNEAQLDKSGLPSDRFFAERPEGSVSTLKIQRTQQEDSAVYLCASSLREGNQPQHFGDGTRLSIL.

Only one count was recorded for this clone. The J gene is TRBJ1-1, the V gene TRBV12-5, with 9 nucleotides matching TRBD1. V gave up 2 bases and J gave up 3 bases; unmatched junction bases: 10. The CDR3 has 17 residues. CDR1 and CDR2 (germline): LGHNT, FRNRAP. The CDR3 is CASGLPIGTGYDTEAFF. The CDR3 DNA reads TGTGCTAGTGGTTTGCCTATCGGGACAGGGTATGACACTGAAGCTTTCTTT.

The chain employs TRBV3-1 (or the pseudogene TRBV3-2) and TRBJ2-7, with 8 bases identical to TRBD1. In germline, CDR1 is LGHDT, CDR2 YNNKEL (reference sequence). Trimming at V came to 0 bases and at J to 4 bases, leaving 8 bases not matched to a gene. The CDR3 is 16 residues long. The CDR3 spells CASSQEGQGAVYEQYF. CDR3 bases: TGTGCCAGCAGCCAAGAGGGTCAGGGGGCAGTATACGAGCAGTACTTC.

This chain uses TRBV10-3 with TRBJ1-1, with D uncertain. The V gene's germline CDR1 is ENHRY and CDR2 SYGVKD. V was shortened by 10 bases and J by 5 bases, with 14 bases between the two germline ends. This CDR3 comprises 12 residues. The CDR3 here is CATRLGETEAFF. CDR3 sequence (DNA): TGTGCCACCCGCCTTGGGGAAACTGAAGCTTTCTTT.

J is TRBJ1-1 and V is TRBV6-5, with a weak D call TRBD1 (5 bases). Germline V gene data show CDR1 as MNHEY and CDR2 as SVGAGI. This CDR3 is 12 amino acids long. Trimming took 11 bases from V and 3 from J, leaving 13 bases between them. CDR3 sequence: CASKGRDTEAFF. The CDR3 region has the DNA TGTGCCTCAAAGGGGCGGGACACTGAAGCTTTCTTT.

The genes are TRBV27 and TRBJ2-2; D is perhaps TRBD1 (6 bases). The CDR3 contains 14 residues. Germline assignment: CDR1 MNHEY and CDR2 SMNVEV (reference sequence). Trimming cost V 9 bases and J 4 bases, with 15 bases left between them. Here the CDR3 DNA reads TGTGCCAGTGGGACAACGCCACGCACCGGGGAGCTGTTTTTT. Protein: CASGTTPRTGELFF.

This chain links TRBV20-1 with TRBJ2-2; TRBD1 matches 7 bases. The CDR3 consists of 14 residues. Germline lookup yields CDR1 DFQATT and CDR2 SNEGSKA (reference sequence). The junction had 6 bases not matched to a gene; V was cut back by 3 bases and J by 5 bases. CDR3 sequence: CSASQTGDTGELFF. CDR3 DNA sequence: TGCAGTGCTAGTCAAACAGGGGATACCGGGGAGCTGTTTTTT.

The chain carries TRBV15 and TRBJ2-7; the match to TRBD2 covers 13 bases. Germline trimming cut 0 bases from V and 7 bases from J; bases unmatched to any gene: 6. This CDR3 spans 16 amino acids. CDR1 is LNHNV and CDR2 is YYDKDF in the germline V gene (reference sequence). The CDR3: CATSRDALAGGREQYF. For the CDR3, the DNA is TGTGCCACCAGCAGAGACGCACTAGCGGGAGGGAGAGAGCAGTACTTC.

This clone appeared a single time. The V call is TRBV11-2, the J call TRBJ1-5; D ambiguous. V was pared by 1 base and J by 6 bases, with 13 bases between. The CDR3 sequence is 15 residues long. The germline gives CDR1 SGHAT, CDR2 FQNNGV. The CDR3 region has the DNA TGTGCCAGCAGCTTAGCTGGCTGGGATTCTCAGCCCCAGCATTTT. Amino acid sequence: CASSLAGWDSQPQHF.

The rearrangement joins TRBV7-6 to TRBJ2-5; 10 bases align to TRBD2. The CDR3 sequence is 16 residues long. Germline V gene data show CDR1 as SGHVS and CDR2 as FNYEAQ. V gave up 5 bases and J gave up 0 bases; unmatched junction bases: 6. The CDR3 nucleotides are TGTGCCAGCAGCACCCGGACTAGCGGAAACCAAGAGACCCAGTACTTC. As protein: CASSTRTSGNQETQYF.

The chain joins TRBV5-1 to TRBJ2-3, with 9 nucleotides matching TRBD2. The germline V gene has CDR1 SGHRS and CDR2 YFSETQ. The CDR3 has 18 residues. Germline trimming cut 0 bases from V and 2 bases from J; bases unmatched to any gene: 10. CDR3 protein: CASSLGIAGTSNTDTQYF. In nucleotides, the CDR3 is TGCGCCAGCAGCTTGGGTATTGCCGGGACTAGCAACACAGATACGCAGTATTTT.

The V call is TRBV6-2 or TRBV6-3, the J call TRBJ2-7; possibly TRBD1 or TRBD2 for D (5 bases each). This CDR3 spans 13 amino acids. Looked up from germline, CDR1 is MNHEY and CDR2 is SVGEGT. Trimming took 8 bases from V and 3 from J, leaving 14 bases between them. The CDR3 sequence: CASCRDGVYEQYF. CDR3 coding DNA: TGTGCCAGCTGCCGGGACGGAGTCTACGAGCAGTACTTC.

As for this clone: The sample has other DNA sequences that encode this CDR3 too. The chain joins TRBV18 to TRBJ2-1; no clear D. Per germline, CDR1 KGHSH and CDR2 LQKENI. This CDR3 has 15 residues. V lost 6 bases, J lost 0 bases, and 12 bases lay in between. The CDR3 protein is CASSPGPSSYNEQFF. The DNA for the CDR3 is TGTGCCAGCTCCCCCGGACCAAGCTCCTACAATGAGCAGTTCTTC.

Points on this clone: Germline and junction disagree at one end, which may indicate a read error. The chain employs TRBV11-2 and TRBJ2-5; 8 bases agree with TRBD2. The germline gives CDR1 SGHAT, CDR2 FQNNGV. This CDR3 is built from 16 residues. The CDR3 DNA reads TGTGCCAGCAGTTTAGGAGGACTAGCACTCCAAGAGACCCAGTACTTC. Translating gives CASSLGGLALQETQYF.